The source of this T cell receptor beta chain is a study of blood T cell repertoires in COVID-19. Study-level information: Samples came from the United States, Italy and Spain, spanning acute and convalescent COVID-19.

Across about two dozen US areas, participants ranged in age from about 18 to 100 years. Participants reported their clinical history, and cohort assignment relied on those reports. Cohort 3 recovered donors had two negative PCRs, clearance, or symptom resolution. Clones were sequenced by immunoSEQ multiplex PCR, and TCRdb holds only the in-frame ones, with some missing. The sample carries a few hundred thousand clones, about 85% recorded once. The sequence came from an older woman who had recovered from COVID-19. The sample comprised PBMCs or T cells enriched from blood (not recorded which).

The CDR3 is CATMDRWGKNEQFF. The CDR3 nucleotides are TGTGCCACCATGGACAGGTGGGGTAAGAATGAGCAGTTCTTC. This chain connects TRBV28 to TRBJ2-1, with 7 bases lining up with TRBD1. The CDR3 has 14 residues. J was trimmed by 7 bases and V by 10 bases; bases with no gene match: 13. Per germline, CDR1 MDHEN and CDR2 SYDVKM.